Here is one T cell receptor beta chain with its context. A sample-barcoded 5' primer and a J-beta primer mix were used in a second PCR of about 6 to 11 cycles. From the 5' RACE reads, TCRdb called clonotypes with MiXCR, one entry per CDR3 protein. Altogether some 940,000 distinct CDR3 sequences are present, 25% to 35% being singletons, with the ten largest covering roughly a tenth. This sample stems from a study of blood T cells in healthy people across ages. The CDR3 length is 14 residues. The junction had 4 bases not matched to a gene; V was cut back by 7 bases and J by 2 bases. Germline V gene lookup returns CDR1 SGHTA and CDR2 FQGNSA. The same data also contributed to another study, on T cells of mothers and their children.

This clonotype was obtained from a middle-aged woman in good health. Material for sequencing was blood. The rearrangement uses TRBV7-2 and TRBJ2-7, with TRBD2 identical over 11 bases. The CDR3 protein is CASNLAGGTYEQYF. CDR3 coding DNA: TGTGCCAGCAACCTAGCGGGGGGAACCTACGAGCAGTACTTC.